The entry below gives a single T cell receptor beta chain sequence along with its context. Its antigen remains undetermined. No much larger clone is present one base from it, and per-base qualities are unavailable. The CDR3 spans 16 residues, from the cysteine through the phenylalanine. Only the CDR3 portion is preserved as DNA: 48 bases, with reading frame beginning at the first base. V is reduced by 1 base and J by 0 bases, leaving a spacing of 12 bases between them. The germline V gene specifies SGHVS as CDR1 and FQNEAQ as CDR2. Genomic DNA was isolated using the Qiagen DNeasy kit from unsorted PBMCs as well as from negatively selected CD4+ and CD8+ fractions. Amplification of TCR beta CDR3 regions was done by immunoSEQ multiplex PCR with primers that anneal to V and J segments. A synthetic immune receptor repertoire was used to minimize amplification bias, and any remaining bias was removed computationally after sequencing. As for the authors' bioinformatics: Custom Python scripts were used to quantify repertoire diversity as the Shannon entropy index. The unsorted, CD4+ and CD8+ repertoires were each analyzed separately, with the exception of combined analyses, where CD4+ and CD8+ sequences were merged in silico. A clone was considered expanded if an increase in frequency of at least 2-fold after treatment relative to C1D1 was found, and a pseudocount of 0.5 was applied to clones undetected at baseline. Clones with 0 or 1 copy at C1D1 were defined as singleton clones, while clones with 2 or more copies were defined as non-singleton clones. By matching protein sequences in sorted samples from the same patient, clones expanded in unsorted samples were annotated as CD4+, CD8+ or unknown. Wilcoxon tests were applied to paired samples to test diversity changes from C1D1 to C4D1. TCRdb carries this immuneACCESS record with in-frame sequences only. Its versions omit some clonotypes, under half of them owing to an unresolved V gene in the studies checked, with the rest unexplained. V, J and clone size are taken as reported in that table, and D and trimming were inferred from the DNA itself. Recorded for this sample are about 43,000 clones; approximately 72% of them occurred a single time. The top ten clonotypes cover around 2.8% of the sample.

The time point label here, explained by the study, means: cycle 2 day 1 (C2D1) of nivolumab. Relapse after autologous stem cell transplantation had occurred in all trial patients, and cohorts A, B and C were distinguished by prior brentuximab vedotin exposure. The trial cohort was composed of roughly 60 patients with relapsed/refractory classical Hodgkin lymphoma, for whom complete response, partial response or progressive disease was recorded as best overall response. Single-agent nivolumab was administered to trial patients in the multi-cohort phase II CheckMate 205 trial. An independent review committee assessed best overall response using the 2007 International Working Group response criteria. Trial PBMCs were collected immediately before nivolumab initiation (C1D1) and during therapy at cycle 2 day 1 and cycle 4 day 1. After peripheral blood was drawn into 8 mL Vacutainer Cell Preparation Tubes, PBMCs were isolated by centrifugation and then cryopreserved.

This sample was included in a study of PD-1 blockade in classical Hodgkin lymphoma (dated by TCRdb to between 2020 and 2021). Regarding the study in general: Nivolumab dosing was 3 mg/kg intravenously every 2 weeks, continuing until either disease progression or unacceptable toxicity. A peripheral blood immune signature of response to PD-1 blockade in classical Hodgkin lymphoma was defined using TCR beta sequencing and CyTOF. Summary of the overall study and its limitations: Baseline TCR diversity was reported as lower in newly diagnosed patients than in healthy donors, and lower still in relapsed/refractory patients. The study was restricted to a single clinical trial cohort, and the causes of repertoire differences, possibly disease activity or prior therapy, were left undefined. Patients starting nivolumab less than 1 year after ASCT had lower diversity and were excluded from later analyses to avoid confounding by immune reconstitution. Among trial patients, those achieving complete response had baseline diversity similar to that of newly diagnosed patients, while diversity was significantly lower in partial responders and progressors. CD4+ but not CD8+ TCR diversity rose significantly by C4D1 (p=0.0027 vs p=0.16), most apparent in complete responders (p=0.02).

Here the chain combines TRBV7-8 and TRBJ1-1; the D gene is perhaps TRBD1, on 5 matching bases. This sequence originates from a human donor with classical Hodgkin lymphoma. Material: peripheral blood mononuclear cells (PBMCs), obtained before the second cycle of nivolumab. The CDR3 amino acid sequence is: CASSLGVSGLNTEAFF. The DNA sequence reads TGTGCCAGCAGCTTAGGTGTTTCAGGGCTGAACACTGAAGCTTTCTTT. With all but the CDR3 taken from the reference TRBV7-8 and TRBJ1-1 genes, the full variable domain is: GAGVSQSPRYKVAKRGQDVALRCDPISGHVSLFWYQQALGQGPEFLTYFQNEAQLDKSGLPSDRFFAERPEGSVSTLKIQRTQQEDSAVYLCASSLGVSGLNTEAFFGQGTRLTVV.